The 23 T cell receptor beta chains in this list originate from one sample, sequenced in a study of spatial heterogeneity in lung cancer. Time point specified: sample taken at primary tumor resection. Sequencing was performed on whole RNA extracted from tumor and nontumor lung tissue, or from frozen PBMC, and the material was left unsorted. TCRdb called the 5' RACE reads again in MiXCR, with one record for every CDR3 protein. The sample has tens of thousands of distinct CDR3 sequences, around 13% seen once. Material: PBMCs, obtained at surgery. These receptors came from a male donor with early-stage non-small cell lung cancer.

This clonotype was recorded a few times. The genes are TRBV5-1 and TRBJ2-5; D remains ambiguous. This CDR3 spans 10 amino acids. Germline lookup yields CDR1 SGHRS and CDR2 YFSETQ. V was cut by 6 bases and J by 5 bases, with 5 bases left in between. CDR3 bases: TGCGCCAGCAACGGGGAGACCCAGTACTTC. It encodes CASNGETQYF.

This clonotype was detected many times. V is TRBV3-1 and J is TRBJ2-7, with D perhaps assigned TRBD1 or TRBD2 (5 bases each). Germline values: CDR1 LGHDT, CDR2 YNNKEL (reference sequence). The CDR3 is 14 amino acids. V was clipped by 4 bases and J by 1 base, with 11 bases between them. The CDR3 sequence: CASSPRGGSYEQYF. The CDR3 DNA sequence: TGTGCCAGCAGCCCTCGGGGCGGTTCCTACGAGCAGTACTTC.

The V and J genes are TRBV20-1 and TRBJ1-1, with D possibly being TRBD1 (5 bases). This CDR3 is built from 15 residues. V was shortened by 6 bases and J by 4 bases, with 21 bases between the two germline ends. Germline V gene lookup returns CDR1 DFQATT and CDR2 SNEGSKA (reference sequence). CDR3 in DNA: TGCAGTGCCGCGGGACGCGGCCTCATCGGCACTGAAGCTTTCTTT. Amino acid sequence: CSAAGRGLIGTEAFF.

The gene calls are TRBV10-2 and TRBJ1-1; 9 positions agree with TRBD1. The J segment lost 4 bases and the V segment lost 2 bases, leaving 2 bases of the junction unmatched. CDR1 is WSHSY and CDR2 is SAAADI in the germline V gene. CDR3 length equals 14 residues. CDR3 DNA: TGCGCCAGCAGTGAGCCGGGACAGGGCACTGAAGCTTTCTTT. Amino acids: CASSEPGQGTEAFF.

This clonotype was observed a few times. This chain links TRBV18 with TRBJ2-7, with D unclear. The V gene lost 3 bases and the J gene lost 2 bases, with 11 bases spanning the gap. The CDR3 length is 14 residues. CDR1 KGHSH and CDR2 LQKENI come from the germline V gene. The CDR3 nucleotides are TGTGCCAGCTCACCCGGGCTCTTAACCTACGAGCAGTACTTC. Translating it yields CASSPGLLTYEQYF.

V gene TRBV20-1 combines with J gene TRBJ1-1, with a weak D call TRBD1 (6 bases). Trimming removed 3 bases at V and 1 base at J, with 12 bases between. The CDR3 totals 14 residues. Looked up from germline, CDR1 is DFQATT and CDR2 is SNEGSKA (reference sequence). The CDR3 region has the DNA TGCAGTGCTAGTTCGGGGGCTGGGAACACTGAAGCTTTCTTT. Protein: CSASSGAGNTEAFF.

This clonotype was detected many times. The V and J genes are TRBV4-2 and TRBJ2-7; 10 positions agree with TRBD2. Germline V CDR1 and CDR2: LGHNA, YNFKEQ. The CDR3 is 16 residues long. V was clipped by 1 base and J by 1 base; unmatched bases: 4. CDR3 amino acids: CASSQASGGASYEQYF. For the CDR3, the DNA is TGTGCCAGCAGCCAAGCGAGCGGGGGGGCATCCTACGAGCAGTACTTC.

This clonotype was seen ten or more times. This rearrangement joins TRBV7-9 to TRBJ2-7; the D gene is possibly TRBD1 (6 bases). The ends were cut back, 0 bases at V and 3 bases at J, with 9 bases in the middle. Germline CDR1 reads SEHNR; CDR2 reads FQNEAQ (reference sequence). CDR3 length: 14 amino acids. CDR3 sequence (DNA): TGTGCCAGCAGCTTAGCGAACAGGGACTACGAGCAGTACTTC. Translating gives CASSLANRDYEQYF. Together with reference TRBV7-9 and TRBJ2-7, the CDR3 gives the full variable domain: DTGVSQNPRHKITKRGQNVTFRCDPISEHNRLYWYRQTLGQGPEFLTYFQNEAQLEKSRLLSDRFSAERPKGSFSTLEIQRTEQGDSAMYLCASSLANRDYEQYFGPGTRLTVT.

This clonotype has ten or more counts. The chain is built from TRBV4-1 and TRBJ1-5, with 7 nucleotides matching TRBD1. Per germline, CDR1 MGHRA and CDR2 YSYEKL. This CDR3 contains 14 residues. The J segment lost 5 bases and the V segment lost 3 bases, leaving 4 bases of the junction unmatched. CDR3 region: CASSHPDRDQPQHF. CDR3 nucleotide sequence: TGCGCCAGCAGCCACCCAGACAGGGATCAGCCCCAGCATTTT.

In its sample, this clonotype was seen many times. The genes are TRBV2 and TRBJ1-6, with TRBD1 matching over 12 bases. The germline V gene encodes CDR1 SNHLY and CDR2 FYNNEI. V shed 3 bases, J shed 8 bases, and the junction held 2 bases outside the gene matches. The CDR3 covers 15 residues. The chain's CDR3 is CASSEGQGAYSPLHF. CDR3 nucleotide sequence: TGTGCCAGCAGTGAGGGACAGGGGGCTTATTCACCCCTCCACTTT.

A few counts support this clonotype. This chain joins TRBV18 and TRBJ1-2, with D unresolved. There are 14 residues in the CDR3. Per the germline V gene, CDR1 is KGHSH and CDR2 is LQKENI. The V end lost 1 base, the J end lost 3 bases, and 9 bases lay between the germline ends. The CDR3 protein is CASSPQGEYYGYTF. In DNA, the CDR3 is TGTGCCAGCTCACCACAGGGAGAATACTATGGCTACACCTTC.

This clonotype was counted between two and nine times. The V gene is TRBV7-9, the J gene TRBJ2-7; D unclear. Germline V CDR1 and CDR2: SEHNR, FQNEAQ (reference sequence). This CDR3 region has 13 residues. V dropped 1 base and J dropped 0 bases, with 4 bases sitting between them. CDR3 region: CASSLVPSYEQYF. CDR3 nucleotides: TGTGCCAGCAGCTTAGTCCCCTCCTACGAGCAGTACTTC.

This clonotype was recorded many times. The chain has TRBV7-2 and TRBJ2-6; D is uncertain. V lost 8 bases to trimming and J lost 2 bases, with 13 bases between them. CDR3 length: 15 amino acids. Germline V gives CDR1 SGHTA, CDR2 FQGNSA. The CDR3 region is CASFFADAGANVLTF. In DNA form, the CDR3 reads TGTGCCAGCTTCTTCGCGGATGCTGGGGCCAACGTCCTGACTTTC.

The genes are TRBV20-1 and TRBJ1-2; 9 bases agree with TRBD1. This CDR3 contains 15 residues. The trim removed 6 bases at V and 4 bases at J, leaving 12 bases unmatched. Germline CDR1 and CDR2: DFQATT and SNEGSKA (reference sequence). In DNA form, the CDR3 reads TGCAGTGCCGTGCCGGGACAGGGAATCCCCTATGGCTACACCTTC. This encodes CSAVPGQGIPYGYTF.

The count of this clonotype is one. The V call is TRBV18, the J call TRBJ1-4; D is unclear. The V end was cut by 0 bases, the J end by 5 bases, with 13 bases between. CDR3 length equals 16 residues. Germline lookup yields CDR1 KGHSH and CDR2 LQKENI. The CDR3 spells CASSPPAGGPNEKLFF. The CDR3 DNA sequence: TGTGCCAGCTCACCACCGGCGGGAGGCCCGAATGAAAAACTGTTTTTT.

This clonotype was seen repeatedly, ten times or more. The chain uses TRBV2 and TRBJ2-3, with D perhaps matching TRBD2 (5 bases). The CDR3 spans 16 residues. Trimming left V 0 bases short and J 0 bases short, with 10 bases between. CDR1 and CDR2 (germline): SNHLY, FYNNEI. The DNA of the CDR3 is TGTGCCAGCAGTGAAGCCCCGGGATCGAGCACAGATACGCAGTATTTT. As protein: CASSEAPGSSTDTQYF.

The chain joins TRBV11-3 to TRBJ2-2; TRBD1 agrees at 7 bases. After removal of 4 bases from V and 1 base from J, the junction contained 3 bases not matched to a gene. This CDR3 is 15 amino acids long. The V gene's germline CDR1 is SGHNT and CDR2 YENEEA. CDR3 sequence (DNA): TGTGCCAGCAGCTCGGGACAGAAGAACACCGGGGAGCTGTTTTTT. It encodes CASSSGQKNTGELFF.

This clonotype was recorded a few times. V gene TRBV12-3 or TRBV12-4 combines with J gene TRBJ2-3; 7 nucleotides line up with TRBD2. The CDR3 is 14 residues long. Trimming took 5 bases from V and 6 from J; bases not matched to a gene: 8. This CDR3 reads CASSSPASGDTQYF. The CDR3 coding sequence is TGTGCCAGCAGTAGCCCCGCTAGCGGTGATACGCAGTATTTT.

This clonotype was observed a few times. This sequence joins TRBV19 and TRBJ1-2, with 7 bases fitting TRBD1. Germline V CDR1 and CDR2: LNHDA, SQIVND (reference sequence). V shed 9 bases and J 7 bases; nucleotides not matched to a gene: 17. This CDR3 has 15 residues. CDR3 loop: CASLQRTGVSRGYTF. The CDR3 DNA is TGTGCCAGCCTACAACGGACAGGAGTGTCGCGTGGCTACACCTTC.

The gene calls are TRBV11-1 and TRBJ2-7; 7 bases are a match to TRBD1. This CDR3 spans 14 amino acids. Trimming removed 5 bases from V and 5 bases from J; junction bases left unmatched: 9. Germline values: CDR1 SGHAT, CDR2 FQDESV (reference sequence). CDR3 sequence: CASSADRVTHEQYF. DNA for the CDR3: TGTGCCAGCAGCGCCGACAGGGTAACGCACGAGCAGTACTTC.

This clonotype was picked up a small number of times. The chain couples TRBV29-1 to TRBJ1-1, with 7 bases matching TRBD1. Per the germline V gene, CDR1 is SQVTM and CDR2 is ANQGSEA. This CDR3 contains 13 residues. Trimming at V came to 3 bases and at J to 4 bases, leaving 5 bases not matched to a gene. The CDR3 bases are TGCAGCGTTGATCAGGGGGATCTCACTGAAGCTTTCTTT. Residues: CSVDQGDLTEAFF.

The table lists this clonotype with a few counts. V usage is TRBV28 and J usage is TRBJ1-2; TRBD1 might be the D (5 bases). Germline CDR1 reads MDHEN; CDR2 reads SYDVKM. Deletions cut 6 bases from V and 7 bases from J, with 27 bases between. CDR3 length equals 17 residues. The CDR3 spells CASSLLRSGSVPGGYTF. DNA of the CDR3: TGTGCCAGCAGCCTCCTCCGTTCAGGGTCGGTCCCTGGTGGCTACACCTTC.

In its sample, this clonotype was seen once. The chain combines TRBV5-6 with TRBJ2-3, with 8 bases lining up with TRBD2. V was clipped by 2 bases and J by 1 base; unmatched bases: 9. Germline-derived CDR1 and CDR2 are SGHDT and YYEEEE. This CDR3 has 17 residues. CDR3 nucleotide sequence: TGTGCCAGCAGCTTCGAAGCGGGAGACTGGGGCACAGATACGCAGTATTTT. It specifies CASSFEAGDWGTDTQYF.